The 10 T cell receptor beta chains listed next were all sequenced from one sample in a study of human T cells and chemical hapten exposure. TCRdb itself ran the RACE reads through MiXCR, one entry per CDR3 protein. The sample contains roughly 180,000 distinct CDR3 sequences, 20% to 25% of which appear only once. Indicated time point: patch test 1, 2 weeks after DPC sensitization. Treatment described: therapeutic diphenylcyclopropenone sensitization with weekly scalp DPC. The sample was whole blood, taken in connection with sensitization to the hapten diphenylcyclopropenone (DPC). These receptors originate from a woman in her forties or fifties with alopecia areata. Some clones in this sample may be carry-over from other donors' samples.

V and J are TRBV29-1 and TRBJ2-2; 9 nucleotides line up with TRBD2. This CDR3 contains 13 residues. Germline CDR1 reads SQVTM; CDR2 reads ANQGSEA. J was trimmed by 7 bases and V by 4 bases; bases with no gene match: 4. The CDR3 DNA reads TGCAGCGTTGTGGCGGGAGGGCACGGGGAGCTGTTTTTT. Its protein product is CSVVAGGHGELFF.

The chain combines TRBV7-8 with TRBJ1-1; perhaps TRBD1 as D (5 bases). The germline V gene has CDR1 SGHVS and CDR2 FQNEAQ. V was clipped by 2 bases and J by 1 base, with 17 bases between them. The CDR3 consists of 17 residues. CDR3 amino acids: CASSLYSRWDENTEAFF. The CDR3 region has the DNA TGTGCCAGCAGCTTATATAGTCGGTGGGACGAGAACACTGAAGCTTTCTTT.

V gene TRBV29-1 combines with J gene TRBJ2-4, with 8 bases lining up with TRBD1. From germline, CDR1 is SQVTM and CDR2 ANQGSEA. The junction had 6 bases not matched to a gene; V was cut back by 6 bases and J by 5 bases. This CDR3 has 13 residues. CDR3 DNA sequence: TGCAGCGTCCTTCAGGGGGCTCAAAACATTCAGTACTTC. This gives the protein CSVLQGAQNIQYF.

This clonotype was detected only a few times. The J gene is TRBJ2-1, the V gene TRBV20-1; 8 bases line up with TRBD1. Germline V gene lookup returns CDR1 DFQATT and CDR2 SNEGSKA (reference sequence). The J segment lost 8 bases and the V segment lost 5 bases, leaving 5 bases of the junction unmatched. CDR3 length: 12 amino acids. CDR3 sequence reads: CSAPQGADEQFF. DNA of the CDR3: TGCAGTGCTCCTCAGGGGGCAGATGAGCAGTTCTTC.

This chain joins TRBV29-1 and TRBJ1-1, with TRBD1 identical over 7 bases. CDR3 length: 17 amino acids. V shed 4 bases, J shed 0 bases, and the junction held 14 bases outside the gene matches. Germline V gene sequence: CDR1 SQVTM, CDR2 ANQGSEA. The CDR3 bases are TGCAGCGTTGGGTCCGGGACAGTAACTATTATGAACACTGAAGCTTTCTTT. Translating it yields CSVGSGTVTIMNTEAFF.

This clonotype was picked up many times. The rearrangement links TRBV29-1 to TRBJ1-1, with no clear D. V lost 7 bases to trimming and J lost 3 bases, with 15 bases between them. The CDR3 consists of 13 residues. The V gene's germline CDR1 is SQVTM and CDR2 ANQGSEA. CDR3 in DNA: TGCAGCGCTATCTTTCGTGTGGACACTGAAGCTTTCTTT. It yields the protein CSAIFRVDTEAFF.

A remark on this clonotype: One base away lies a much larger clone, so this may be a sequencing read error. The chain has TRBV5-6 and TRBJ1-2; 10 bases are shared with TRBD1. The CDR3 runs to 15 residues. The ends lost 4 bases at V and 2 bases at J; junction bases unmatched: 5. Germline CDR1 and CDR2: SGHDT and YYEEEE. The chain's CDR3 is CASSTMGQGNYGYTF. CDR3 bases: TGTGCCAGCAGCACAATGGGACAGGGGAACTATGGCTACACCTTC.

J is TRBJ2-5 and V is TRBV5-1; 12 positions match TRBD2. Per germline, CDR1 SGHRS and CDR2 YFSETQ. The CDR3 length is 14 residues. V shed 3 bases and J 3 bases; nucleotides not matched to a gene: 0. The CDR3 reads CASSWTSGKETQYF. In DNA form, the CDR3 reads TGCGCCAGCAGCTGGACTAGCGGGAAAGAGACCCAGTACTTC.

The chain combines TRBV14 with TRBJ2-5, with D possibly being TRBD1 (7 bases). Trimming took 0 bases from V and 3 from J, leaving 17 bases between them. Germline V gene lookup returns CDR1 SGHDN and CDR2 FVKESK. The CDR3 consists of 17 residues. CDR3 sequence (DNA): TGTGCCAGCAGCCAAGATTCCAGGGGGGTTTGGAAAGAGACCCAGTACTTC. Encoded protein: CASSQDSRGVWKETQYF.

The V call is TRBV5-1, the J call TRBJ1-1; no clear D gene. The CDR3 extends over 14 amino acids. The germline V gene encodes CDR1 SGHRS and CDR2 YFSETQ. Trimming cost V 4 bases and J 0 bases, with 10 bases left between them. The CDR3, as DNA: TGCGCCAGCAGCGCCGGCTTGATGAACACTGAAGCTTTCTTT. This translates into CASSAGLMNTEAFF. Looking up the rest from reference TRBV5-1 and TRBJ1-1 gives the full variable domain: KAGVTQTPRYLIKTRGQQVTLSCSPISGHRSVSWYQQTPGQGLQFLFEYFSETQRNKGNFPGRFSGRQFSNSRSEMNVSTLELGDSALYLCASSAGLMNTEAFFGQGTRLTVV.